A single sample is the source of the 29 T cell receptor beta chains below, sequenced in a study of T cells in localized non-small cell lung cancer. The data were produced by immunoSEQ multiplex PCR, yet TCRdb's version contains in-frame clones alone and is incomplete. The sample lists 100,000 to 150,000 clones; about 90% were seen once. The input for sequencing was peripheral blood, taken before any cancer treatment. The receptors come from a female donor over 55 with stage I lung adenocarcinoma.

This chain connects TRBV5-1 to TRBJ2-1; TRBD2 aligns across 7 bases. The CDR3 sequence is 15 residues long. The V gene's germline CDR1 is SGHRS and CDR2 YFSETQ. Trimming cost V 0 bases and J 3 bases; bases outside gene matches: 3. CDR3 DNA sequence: TGCGCCAGCAGCTTGGCTAGCGGAGGCTACAATGAGCAGTTCTTC. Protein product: CASSLASGGYNEQFF.

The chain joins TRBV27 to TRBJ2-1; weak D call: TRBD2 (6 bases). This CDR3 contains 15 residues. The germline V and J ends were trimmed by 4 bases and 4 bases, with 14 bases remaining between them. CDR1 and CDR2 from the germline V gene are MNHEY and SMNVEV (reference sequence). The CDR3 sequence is CASSSRGRGYNEQFF. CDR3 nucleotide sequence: TGTGCCAGCAGTTCCCGGGGGAGAGGGTACAATGAGCAGTTCTTC.

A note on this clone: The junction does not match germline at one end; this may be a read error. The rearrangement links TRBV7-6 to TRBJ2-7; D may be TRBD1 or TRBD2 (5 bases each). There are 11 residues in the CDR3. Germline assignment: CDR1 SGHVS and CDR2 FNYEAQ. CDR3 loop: CASSWGTEQYF. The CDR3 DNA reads TGTGCCAGCAGCTGGGGGACCGAGCAGTATTTC.

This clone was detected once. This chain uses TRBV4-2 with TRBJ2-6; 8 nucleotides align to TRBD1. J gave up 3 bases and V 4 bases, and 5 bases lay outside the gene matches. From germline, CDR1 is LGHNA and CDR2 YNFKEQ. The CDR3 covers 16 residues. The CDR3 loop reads CASSRLGQGGANVLTF. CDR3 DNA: TGTGCCAGCAGCCGTTTAGGACAGGGTGGGGCCAACGTCCTGACTTTC.

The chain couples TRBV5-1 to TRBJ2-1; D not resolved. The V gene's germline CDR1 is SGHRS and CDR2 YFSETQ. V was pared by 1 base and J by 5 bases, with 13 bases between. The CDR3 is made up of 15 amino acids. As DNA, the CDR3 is TGCGCCAGCAGCTTGAACGTCGGATCTAACAATGAGCAGTTCTTC. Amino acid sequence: CASSLNVGSNNEQFF.

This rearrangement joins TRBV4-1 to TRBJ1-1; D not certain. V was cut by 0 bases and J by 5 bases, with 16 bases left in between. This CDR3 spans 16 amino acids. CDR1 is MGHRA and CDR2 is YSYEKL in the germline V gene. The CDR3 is CASSQDSGRPPTEAFF. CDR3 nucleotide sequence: TGCGCCAGCAGCCAAGATAGCGGCCGGCCCCCGACTGAAGCTTTCTTT.

CDR3 in amino acids: CASQLAGSQGYEQYF. The CDR3, as DNA: TGTGCCAGCCAGCTAGCGGGATCTCAGGGCTACGAGCAGTACTTC. J is TRBJ2-7 and V is TRBV2; 9 nucleotides align to TRBD2. Looked up from germline, CDR1 is SNHLY and CDR2 is FYNNEI. The trim removed 8 bases at V and 3 bases at J, leaving 11 bases unmatched. The CDR3 contains 15 residues.

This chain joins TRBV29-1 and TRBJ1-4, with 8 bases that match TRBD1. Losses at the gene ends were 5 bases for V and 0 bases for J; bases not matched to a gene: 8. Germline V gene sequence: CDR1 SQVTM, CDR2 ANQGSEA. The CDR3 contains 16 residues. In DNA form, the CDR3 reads TGCAGCGTTACAGGGGGAGGGGCGGCAACTAATGAAAAACTGTTTTTT. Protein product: CSVTGGGAATNEKLFF.

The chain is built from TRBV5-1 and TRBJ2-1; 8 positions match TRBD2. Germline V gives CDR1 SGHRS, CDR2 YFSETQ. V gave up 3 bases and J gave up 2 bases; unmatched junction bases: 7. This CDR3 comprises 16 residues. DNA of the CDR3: TGCGCCAGCAGCTGGGCGGGAGGAGGGACCTACAATGAGCAGTTCTTC. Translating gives CASSWAGGGTYNEQFF.

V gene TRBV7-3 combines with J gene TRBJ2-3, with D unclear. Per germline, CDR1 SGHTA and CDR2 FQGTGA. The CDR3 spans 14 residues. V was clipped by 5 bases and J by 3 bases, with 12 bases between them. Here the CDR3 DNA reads TGTGCCAGCAGCACCGAAACTTTGACAGATACGCAGTATTTT. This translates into CASSTETLTDTQYF.

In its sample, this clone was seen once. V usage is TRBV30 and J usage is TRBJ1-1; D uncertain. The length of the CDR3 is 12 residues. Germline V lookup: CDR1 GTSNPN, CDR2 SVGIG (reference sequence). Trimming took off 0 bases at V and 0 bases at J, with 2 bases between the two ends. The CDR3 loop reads CAWSVLNTEAFF. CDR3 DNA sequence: TGTGCCTGGAGTGTATTGAACACTGAAGCTTTCTTT.

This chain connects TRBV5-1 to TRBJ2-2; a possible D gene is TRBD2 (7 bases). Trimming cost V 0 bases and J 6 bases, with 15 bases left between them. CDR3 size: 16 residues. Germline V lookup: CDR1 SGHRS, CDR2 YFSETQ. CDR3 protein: CASSLEPLGGPGELFF. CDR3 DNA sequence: TGCGCCAGCAGCTTGGAACCACTGGGGGGGCCCGGGGAGCTGTTTTTT.

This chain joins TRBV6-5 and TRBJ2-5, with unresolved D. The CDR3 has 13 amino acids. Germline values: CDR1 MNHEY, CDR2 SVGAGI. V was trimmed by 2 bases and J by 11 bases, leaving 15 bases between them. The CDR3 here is CASSYQILTEQYF. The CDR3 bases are TGTGCCAGCAGTTACCAGATTCTAACGGAGCAGTACTTC.

The CDR3 here is CASSAGLAGGSGTQYF. For the CDR3, the DNA is TGTGCCAGCAGTGCGGGACTAGCGGGAGGGTCCGGGACCCAGTACTTC. The rearrangement uses TRBV6-1 and TRBJ2-5, with 16 positions matching TRBD2. The CDR3 is 16 residues long. CDR1 is MNHNS and CDR2 is SASEGT in the germline V gene. J lost 7 bases, V lost 4 bases, and 6 bases had no gene match.

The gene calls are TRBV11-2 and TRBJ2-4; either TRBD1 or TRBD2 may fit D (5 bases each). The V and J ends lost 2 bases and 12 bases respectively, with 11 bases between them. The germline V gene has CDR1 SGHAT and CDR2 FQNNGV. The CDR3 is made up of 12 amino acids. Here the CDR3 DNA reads TGTGCCAGCAGCTTAAATATCGGGGCTCAGTACTTC. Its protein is CASSLNIGAQYF.

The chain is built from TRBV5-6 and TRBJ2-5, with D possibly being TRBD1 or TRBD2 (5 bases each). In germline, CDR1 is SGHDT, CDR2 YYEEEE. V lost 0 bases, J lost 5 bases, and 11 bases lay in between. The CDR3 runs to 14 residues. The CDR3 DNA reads TGTGCCAGCAGCTTGGGGGGGACGAAGGAGACCCAGTACTTC. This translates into CASSLGGTKETQYF.

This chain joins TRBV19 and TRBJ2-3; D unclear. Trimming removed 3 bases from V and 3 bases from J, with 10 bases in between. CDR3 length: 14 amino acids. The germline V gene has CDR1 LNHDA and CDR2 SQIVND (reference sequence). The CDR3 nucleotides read TGTGCCAGTAGTATCTCGGAGAGGACAGATACGCAGTATTTT. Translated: CASSISERTDTQYF.

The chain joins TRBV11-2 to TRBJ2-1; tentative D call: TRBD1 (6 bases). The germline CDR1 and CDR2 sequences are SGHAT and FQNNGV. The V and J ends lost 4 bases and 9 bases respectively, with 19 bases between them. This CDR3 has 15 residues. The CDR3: CASSSNGRLQGEQFF. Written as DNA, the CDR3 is TGTGCCAGCAGCTCCAACGGACGCCTACAGGGTGAGCAGTTCTTC.

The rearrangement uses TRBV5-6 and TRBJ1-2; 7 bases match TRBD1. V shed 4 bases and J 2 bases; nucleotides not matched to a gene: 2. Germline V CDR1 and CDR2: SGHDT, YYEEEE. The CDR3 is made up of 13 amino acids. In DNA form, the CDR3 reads TGTGCCAGCAGCGAGACAGGGAACTATGGCTACACCTTC. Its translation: CASSETGNYGYTF.

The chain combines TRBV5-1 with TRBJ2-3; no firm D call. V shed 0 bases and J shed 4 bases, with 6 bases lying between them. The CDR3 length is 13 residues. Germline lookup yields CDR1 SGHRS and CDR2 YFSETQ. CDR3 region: CASSLDLSDTQYF. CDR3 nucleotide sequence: TGCGCCAGCAGCTTGGACCTCTCAGATACGCAGTATTTT.

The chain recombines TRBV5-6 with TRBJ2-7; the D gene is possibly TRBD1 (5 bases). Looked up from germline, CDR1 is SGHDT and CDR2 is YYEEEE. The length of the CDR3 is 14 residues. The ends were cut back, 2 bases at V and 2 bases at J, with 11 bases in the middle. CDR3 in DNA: TGTGCCAGCAGCTTCTTGACAGATACCTACGAGCAGTACTTC. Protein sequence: CASSFLTDTYEQYF.

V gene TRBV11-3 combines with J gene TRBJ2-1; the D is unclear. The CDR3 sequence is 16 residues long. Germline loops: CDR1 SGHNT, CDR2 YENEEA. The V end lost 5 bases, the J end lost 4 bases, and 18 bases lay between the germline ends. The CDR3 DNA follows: TGTGCCAGCAGCCAGTCCGGCTATAGCATTTACAATGAGCAGTTCTTC. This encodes CASSQSGYSIYNEQFF.

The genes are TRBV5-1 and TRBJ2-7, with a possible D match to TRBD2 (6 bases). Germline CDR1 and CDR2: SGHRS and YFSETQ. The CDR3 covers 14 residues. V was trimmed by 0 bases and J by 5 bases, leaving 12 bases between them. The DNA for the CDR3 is TGCGCCAGCAGCTTGGGGATTGGAGGGAACGAGCAGTACTTC. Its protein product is CASSLGIGGNEQYF. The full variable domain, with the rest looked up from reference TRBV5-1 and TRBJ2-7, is KAGVTQTPRYLIKTRGQQVTLSCSPISGHRSVSWYQQTPGQGLQFLFEYFSETQRNKGNFPGRFSGRQFSNSRSEMNVSTLELGDSALYLCASSLGIGGNEQYFGPGTRLTVT.

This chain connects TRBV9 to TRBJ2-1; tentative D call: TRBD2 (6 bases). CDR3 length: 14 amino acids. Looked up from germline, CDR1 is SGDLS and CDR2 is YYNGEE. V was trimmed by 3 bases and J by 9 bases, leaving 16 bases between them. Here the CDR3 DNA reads TGTGCCAGCAGCGCCATACTAGCAGGGAGTGAGCAGTTCTTC. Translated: CASSAILAGSEQFF. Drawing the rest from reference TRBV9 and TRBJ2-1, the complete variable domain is DSGVTQTPKHLITATGQRVTLRCSPRSGDLSVYWYQQSLDQGLQFLIQYYNGEERAKGNILERFSAQQFPDLHSELNLSSLELGDSALYFCASSAILAGSEQFFGPGTRLTVL.

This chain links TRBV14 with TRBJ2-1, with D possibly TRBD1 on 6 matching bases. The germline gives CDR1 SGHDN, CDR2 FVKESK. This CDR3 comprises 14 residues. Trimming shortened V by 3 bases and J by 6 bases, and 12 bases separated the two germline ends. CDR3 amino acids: CASSHGTSLNEQFF. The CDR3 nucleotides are TGTGCCAGCAGCCATGGGACATCCCTCAATGAGCAGTTCTTC.

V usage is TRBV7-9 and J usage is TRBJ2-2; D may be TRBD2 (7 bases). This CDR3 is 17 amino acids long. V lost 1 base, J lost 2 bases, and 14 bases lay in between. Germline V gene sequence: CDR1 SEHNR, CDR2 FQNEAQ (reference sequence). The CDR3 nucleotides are TGTGCCAGCAGCTTAGATCAGGGGAGGGCCAACACCGGGGAGCTGTTTTTT. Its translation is CASSLDQGRANTGELFF.

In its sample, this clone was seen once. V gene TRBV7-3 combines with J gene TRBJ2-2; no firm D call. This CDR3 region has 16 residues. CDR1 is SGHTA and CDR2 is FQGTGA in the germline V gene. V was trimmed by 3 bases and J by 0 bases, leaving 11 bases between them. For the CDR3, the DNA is TGTGCCAGCAGCTTGCTCGGAGACCCGAACACCGGGGAGCTGTTTTTT. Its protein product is CASSLLGDPNTGELFF.

The CDR3 DNA reads as TGTGCCAGCAGCTTACTGGGACAGATTTATGGCTACACCTTC. Amino acid sequence: CASSLLGQIYGYTF. The chain employs TRBV11-2 and TRBJ1-2, with 7 bases identical to TRBD1. Unmatched junction bases numbered 5, after V lost 2 bases and J lost 5 bases. Per the germline V gene, CDR1 is SGHAT and CDR2 is FQNNGV. This CDR3 has 14 amino acids.

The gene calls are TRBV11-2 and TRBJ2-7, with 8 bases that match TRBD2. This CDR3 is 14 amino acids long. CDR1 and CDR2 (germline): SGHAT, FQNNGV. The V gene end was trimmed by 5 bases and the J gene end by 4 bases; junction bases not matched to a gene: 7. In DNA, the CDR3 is TGTGCCAGCAGCATCGGGACTAGAAAGTACGAGCAGTACTTC. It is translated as CASSIGTRKYEQYF.